A single sample is the source of the 13 T cell receptor beta chains below, sequenced in a study of shared clonotypes between healthy human individuals. The protocol was immunoSEQ multiplex PCR, while the TCRdb copy is restricted to in-frame clones and leaves out a portion. This table has around 2,000,000 clones, 85% to 95% appearing once. Material for sequencing was naive CD4+ T cells sorted from blood. Subset indicated: CD45RA+ positively selected. The receptors were gathered from a man aged 18 to 29 in good health.

The chain links TRBV6-5 to TRBJ2-5, with 9 bases fitting TRBD1. Germline CDR1 MNHEY, CDR2 SVGAGI. V dropped 2 bases and J dropped 5; count of bases not matched to a gene: 6. The CDR3 totals 15 residues. This chain's CDR3 is CASSYGTGSVETQYF. The CDR3 DNA reads as TGTGCCAGCAGTTACGGGACAGGGAGTGTGGAGACCCAGTACTTC.

This rearrangement joins TRBV29-1 to TRBJ1-1; D remains ambiguous. V lost 6 bases and J 4 bases, leaving 12 bases between the germline ends. The CDR3 covers 12 residues. Germline V CDR1 and CDR2: SQVTM, ANQGSEA. Here the CDR3 reads CSVRTGVTEAFF. The CDR3 DNA reads as TGCAGCGTGCGGACTGGGGTCACTGAAGCTTTCTTT.

The chain combines TRBV7-2 with TRBJ2-7; 9 bases match TRBD2. The germline gives CDR1 SGHTA, CDR2 FQGNSA. V trimming: 5 bases; J trimming: 4 bases; junction bases outside the gene matches: 12. This CDR3 has 16 amino acids. The CDR3 reads CASSTVAGANSYEQYF. CDR3 nucleotide sequence: TGTGCCAGCAGCACCGTAGCGGGGGCGAACTCATACGAGCAGTACTTC.

This clone was detected only once. The J gene is TRBJ2-1, the V gene TRBV25-1; 10 bases align to TRBD2. The CDR3 length is 16 residues. With 2 bases clipped from V and 5 bases from J, the junction kept 6 bases outside the gene matches. Germline V gene data show CDR1 as MGHDK and CDR2 as SYGVNS. In nucleotides, the CDR3 is TGTGCCAGCAGTGAACATGGACTAGCGGAGGACAATGAGCAGTTCTTC. It codes for CASSEHGLAEDNEQFF.

CDR3 amino acids: CASSVVGGTGKIGEQYF. As DNA, the CDR3 is TGTGCCAGCAGCGTAGTAGGGGGGACAGGGAAAATTGGTGAGCAGTACTTC. The chain uses TRBV9 and TRBJ2-7; 9 bases fit TRBD1. The CDR3 runs to 17 residues. V gave up 0 bases and J gave up 7 bases; unmatched junction bases: 14. Germline V gene lookup returns CDR1 SGDLS and CDR2 YYNGEE.

The CDR3 loop is CAWREGQSSNQPQHF. The CDR3 bases are TGTGCCTGGAGAGAGGGACAGTCCAGCAATCAGCCCCAGCATTTT. The chain has TRBV30 and TRBJ1-5, with 7 nucleotides matching TRBD1. The trim removed 3 bases at V and 1 base at J, leaving 6 bases unmatched. The CDR3 runs 15 residues. Per the germline V gene, CDR1 is GTSNPN and CDR2 is SVGIG (reference sequence). Full variable domain (missing parts from reference TRBV30 and TRBJ1-5): SQTIHQWPATLVQPVGSPLSLECTVEGTSNPNLYWYRQAAGRGLQLLFYSVGIGQISSEVPQNLSASRPQDRQFILSSKKLLLSDSGFYLCAWREGQSSNQPQHFGDGTRLSIL.

Turning to this clone: Since a much larger clone is just one base distant, this may be a read error. The gene calls are TRBV5-6 and TRBJ2-5; D is perhaps TRBD1 or TRBD2 (6 bases each). CDR3 length: 13 amino acids. Trimming stripped 5 bases from V and 11 bases from J, with 19 bases between. The V gene's germline CDR1 is SGHDT and CDR2 YYEEEE. The CDR3 nucleotides are TGTGCCAGCAGGTACGGTGGGGGGCAAGAGCAGTACTTC. Translated, it gives CASRYGGGQEQYF.

This clone was seen just once. The V gene is TRBV5-4, the J gene TRBJ2-4; either TRBD1 or TRBD2 may fit D (5 bases each). This CDR3 contains 14 residues. V lost 4 bases to trimming and J lost 8 bases, with 16 bases between them. The germline V gene encodes CDR1 SGHNT and CDR2 YYREEE (reference sequence). CDR3 residues: CASSPAGGLHIQYF. The DNA for the CDR3 is TGTGCCAGCAGCCCGGCTGGGGGATTACACATTCAGTACTTC.

The chain couples TRBV6-6 to TRBJ1-1; no clear D. Trimming left V 0 bases short and J 1 base short, with 9 bases between. The CDR3 runs 15 residues. Germline CDR1 MNHNY, CDR2 SVGAGI (reference sequence). The DNA of the CDR3 is TGTGCCAGCAGTTACTCATTGGCAGGGAACACTGAAGCTTTCTTT. It encodes CASSYSLAGNTEAFF.

This chain connects TRBV2 to TRBJ1-2, with TRBD1 matching over 7 bases. Germline CDR1 SNHLY, CDR2 FYNNEI. Trimming removed 7 bases from V and 2 bases from J; junction bases left unmatched: 10. There are 15 residues in the CDR3. The CDR3 here is CASKPRQGPNYGYTF. Here the CDR3 DNA reads TGTGCCAGCAAACCGCGACAGGGACCAAACTATGGCTACACCTTC.

Regarding this clone: This may be a read error: a much more frequent sequence differs by one nucleotide. Different DNA sequences within this sample yield the same CDR3. This chain uses TRBV5-4 with TRBJ2-3, with TRBD1 identical over 7 bases. The CDR3 length is 14 residues. In germline, CDR1 is SGHNT, CDR2 YYREEE (reference sequence). V shed 4 bases and J 1 base; nucleotides not matched to a gene: 3. In nucleotides, the CDR3 is TGTGCCAGCAGCCCCGGACAGGGCACAGATACGCAGTATTTT. It is translated as CASSPGQGTDTQYF. Full variable domain (missing parts from reference TRBV5-4 and TRBJ2-3): ETGVTQSPTHLIKTRGQQVTLRCSSQSGHNTVSWYQQALGQGPQFIFQYYREEENGRGNFPPRFSGLQFPNYSSELNVNALELDDSALYLCASSPGQGTDTQYFGPGTRLTVL.

V usage is TRBV5-1 and J usage is TRBJ2-2; TRBD2 matches 8 bases. The germline V gene has CDR1 SGHRS and CDR2 YFSETQ. V was pared by 1 base and J by 2 bases, with 7 bases of the junction left unmatched. The CDR3 spans 17 residues. Here the CDR3 DNA reads TGCGCCAGCAGCTTGCACCCCCTAGCGGGTAACACCGGGGAGCTGTTTTTT. This gives the protein CASSLHPLAGNTGELFF.

The V gene is TRBV10-1, the J gene TRBJ1-2; the D is unclear. Germline CDR1 is WNHNN and CDR2 is SYGVQD (reference sequence). The length of the CDR3 is 10 residues. The V and J ends lost 8 bases and 7 bases respectively, with 8 bases between them. The CDR3: CASRGSGYTF. CDR3 in DNA: TGCGCCAGCCGAGGCAGTGGCTACACCTTC.